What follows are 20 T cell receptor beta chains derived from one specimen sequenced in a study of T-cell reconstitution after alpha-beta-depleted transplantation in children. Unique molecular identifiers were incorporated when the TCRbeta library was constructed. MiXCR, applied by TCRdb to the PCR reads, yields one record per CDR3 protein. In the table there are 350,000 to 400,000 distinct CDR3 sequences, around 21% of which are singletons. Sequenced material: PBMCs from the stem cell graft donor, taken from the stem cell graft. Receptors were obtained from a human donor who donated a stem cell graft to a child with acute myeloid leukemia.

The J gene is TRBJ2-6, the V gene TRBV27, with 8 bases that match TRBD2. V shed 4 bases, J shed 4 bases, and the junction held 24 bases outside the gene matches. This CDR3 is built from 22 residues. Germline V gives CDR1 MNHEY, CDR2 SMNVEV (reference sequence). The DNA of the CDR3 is TGTGCCAGCAGTTCCCCACCCTTACGAATAGCGGGATACCTTTCCGGGGCCAACGTCCTGACTTTC. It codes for CASSSPPLRIAGYLSGANVLTF.

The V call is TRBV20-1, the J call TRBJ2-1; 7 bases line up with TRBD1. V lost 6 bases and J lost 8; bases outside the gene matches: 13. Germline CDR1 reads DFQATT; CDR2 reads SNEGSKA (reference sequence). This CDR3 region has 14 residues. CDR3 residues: CSATTGIYIDEQFF. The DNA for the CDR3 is TGCAGTGCCACGACAGGGATATATATCGATGAGCAGTTCTTC.

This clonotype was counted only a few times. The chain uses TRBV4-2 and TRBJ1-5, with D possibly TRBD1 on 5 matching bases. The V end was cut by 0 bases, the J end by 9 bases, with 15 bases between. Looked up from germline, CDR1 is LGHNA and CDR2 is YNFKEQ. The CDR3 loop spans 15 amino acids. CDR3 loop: CASSQEGQGVGPQHF. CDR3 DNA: TGTGCCAGCAGCCAAGAAGGTCAGGGAGTGGGGCCCCAGCATTTT.

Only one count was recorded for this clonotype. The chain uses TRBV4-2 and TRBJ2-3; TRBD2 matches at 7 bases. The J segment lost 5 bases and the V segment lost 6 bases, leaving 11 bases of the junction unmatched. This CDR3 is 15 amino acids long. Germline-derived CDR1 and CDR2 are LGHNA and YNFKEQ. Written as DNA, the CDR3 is TGTGCCAGCAGTCGAGGGGCGGGAGTTGGAGATACGCAGTATTTT. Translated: CASSRGAGVGDTQYF.

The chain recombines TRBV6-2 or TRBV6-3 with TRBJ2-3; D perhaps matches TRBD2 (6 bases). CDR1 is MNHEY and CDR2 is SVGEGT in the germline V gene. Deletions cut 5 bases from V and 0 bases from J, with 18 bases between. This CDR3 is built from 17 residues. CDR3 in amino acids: CASSPGLPFTSTDTQYF. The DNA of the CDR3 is TGTGCCAGCAGTCCGGGACTCCCGTTTACTAGCACAGATACGCAGTATTTT.

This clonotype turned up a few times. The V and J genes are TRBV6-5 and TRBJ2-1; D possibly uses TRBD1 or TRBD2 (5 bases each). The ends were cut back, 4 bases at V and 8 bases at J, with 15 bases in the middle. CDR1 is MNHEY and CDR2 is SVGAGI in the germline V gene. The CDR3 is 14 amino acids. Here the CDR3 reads CASSSRARGDEQFF. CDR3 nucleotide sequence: TGTGCCAGCAGTTCAAGGGCTCGAGGGGATGAGCAGTTCTTC.

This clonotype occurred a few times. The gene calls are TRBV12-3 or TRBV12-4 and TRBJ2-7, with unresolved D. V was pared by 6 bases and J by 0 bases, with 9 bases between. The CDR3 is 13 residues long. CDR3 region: CASSWATSYEQYF. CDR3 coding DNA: TGTGCCAGCAGCTGGGCTACCTCCTACGAGCAGTACTTC.

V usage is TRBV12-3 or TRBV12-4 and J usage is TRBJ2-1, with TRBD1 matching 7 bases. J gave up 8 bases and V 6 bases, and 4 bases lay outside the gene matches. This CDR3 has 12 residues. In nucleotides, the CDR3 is TGTGCCAGCAGGACAGGGTTTCATGAGCAGTTCTTC. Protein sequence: CASRTGFHEQFF.

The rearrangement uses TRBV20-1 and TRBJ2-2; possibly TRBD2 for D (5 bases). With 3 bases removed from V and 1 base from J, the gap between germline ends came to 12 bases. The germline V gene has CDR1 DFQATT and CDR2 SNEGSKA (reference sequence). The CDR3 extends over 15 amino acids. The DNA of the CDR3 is TGCAGTGCTAGGCTTCGGGAACTGAACACCGGGGAGCTGTTTTTT. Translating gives CSARLRELNTGELFF.

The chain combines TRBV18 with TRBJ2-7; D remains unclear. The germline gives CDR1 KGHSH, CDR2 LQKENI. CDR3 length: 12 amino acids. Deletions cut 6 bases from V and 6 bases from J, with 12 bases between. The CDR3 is CASSALGFEQYF. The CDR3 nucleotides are TGTGCCAGCTCTGCGTTAGGATTCGAGCAGTACTTC.

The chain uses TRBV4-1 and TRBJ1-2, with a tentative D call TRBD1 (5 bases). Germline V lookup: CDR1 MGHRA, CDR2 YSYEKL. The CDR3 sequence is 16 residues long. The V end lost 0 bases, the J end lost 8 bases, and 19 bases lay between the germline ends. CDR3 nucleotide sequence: TGCGCCAGCAGCCAAGATAAAATCGGGGGAAGATGGGGCTACACCTTC. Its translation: CASSQDKIGGRWGYTF.

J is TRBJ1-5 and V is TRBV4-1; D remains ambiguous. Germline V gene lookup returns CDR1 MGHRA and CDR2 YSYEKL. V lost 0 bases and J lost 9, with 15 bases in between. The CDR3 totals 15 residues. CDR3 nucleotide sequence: TGCGCCAGCAGCCAAGATCGGGAGGTTCGGCGGCCCCAGCATTTT. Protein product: CASSQDREVRRPQHF.

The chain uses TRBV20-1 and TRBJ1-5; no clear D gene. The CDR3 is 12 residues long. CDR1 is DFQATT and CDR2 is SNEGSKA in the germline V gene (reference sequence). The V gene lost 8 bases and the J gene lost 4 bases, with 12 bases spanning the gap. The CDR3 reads CSPTTPNQPQHF. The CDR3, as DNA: TGCAGTCCCACTACTCCTAATCAGCCCCAGCATTTT.

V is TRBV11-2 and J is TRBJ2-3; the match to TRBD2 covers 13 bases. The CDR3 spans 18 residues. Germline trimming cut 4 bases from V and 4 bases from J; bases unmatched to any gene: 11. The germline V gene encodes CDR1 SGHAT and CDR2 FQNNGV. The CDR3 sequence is CASSSWTSGSMAADTQYF. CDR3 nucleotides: TGTGCCAGCAGCTCCTGGACTAGCGGGAGTATGGCGGCAGATACGCAGTATTTT.

CDR3 DNA: TGTGCCAGCAGGCTCAAGACAGGGGCCGAGCAGTACTTC. Protein sequence: CASRLKTGAEQYF. The rearrangement links TRBV7-2 to TRBJ2-7; TRBD1 matches 8 bases. Germline CDR1 and CDR2: SGHTA and FQGNSA. CDR3 length equals 13 residues. The V and J ends lost 6 bases and 6 bases, in that order; junction bases with no gene match: 7.

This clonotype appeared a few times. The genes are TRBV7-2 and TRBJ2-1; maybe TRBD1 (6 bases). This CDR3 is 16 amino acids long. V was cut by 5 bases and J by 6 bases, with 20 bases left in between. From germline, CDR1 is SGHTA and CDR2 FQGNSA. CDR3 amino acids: CASSTHVGGPGNEQFF. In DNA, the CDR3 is TGTGCCAGCAGCACTCACGTTGGGGGCCCAGGCAATGAGCAGTTCTTC.

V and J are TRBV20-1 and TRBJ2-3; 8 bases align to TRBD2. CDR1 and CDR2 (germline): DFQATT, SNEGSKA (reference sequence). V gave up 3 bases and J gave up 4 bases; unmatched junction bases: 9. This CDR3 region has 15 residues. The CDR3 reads CSASPLGRAADTQYF. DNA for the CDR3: TGCAGTGCTAGTCCCCTCGGGAGGGCCGCAGATACGCAGTATTTT.

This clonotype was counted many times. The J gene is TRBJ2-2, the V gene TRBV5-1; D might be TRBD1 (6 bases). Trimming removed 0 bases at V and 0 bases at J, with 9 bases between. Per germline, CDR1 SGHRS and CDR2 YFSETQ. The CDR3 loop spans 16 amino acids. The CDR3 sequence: CASSLETGTNTGELFF. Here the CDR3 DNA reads TGCGCCAGCAGCTTGGAGACAGGCACGAACACCGGGGAGCTGTTTTTT. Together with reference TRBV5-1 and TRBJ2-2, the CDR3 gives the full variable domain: KAGVTQTPRYLIKTRGQQVTLSCSPISGHRSVSWYQQTPGQGLQFLFEYFSETQRNKGNFPGRFSGRQFSNSRSEMNVSTLELGDSALYLCASSLETGTNTGELFFGEGSRLTVL.

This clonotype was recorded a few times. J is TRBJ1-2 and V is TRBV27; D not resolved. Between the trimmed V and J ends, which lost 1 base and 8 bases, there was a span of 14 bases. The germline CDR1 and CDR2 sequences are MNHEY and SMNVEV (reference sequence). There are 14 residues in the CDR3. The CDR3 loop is CASSLLSAGGGYTF. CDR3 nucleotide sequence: TGTGCCAGCAGTTTATTGTCGGCAGGAGGGGGCTACACCTTC.

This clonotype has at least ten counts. CDR3 sequence: CASREGQAFSYEQYF. Here the CDR3 DNA reads TGTGCCAGCAGGGAGGGACAGGCGTTCTCCTACGAGCAGTACTTC. The rearrangement joins TRBV6-1 to TRBJ2-7; TRBD1 aligns across 8 bases. Unmatched junction bases numbered 7, after V lost 6 bases and J lost 0 bases. Germline CDR1 MNHNS, CDR2 SASEGT. This CDR3 region has 15 residues.